What follows describes a single T cell receptor (beta chain). TCRdb's table, derived via immunoSEQ multiplex PCR, lists solely in-frame clones and lacks some. The sample has tens of thousands of clones, 85% to 90% seen once; the top ten hold roughly 4.2%. V lost 4 bases and J 2 bases, leaving 9 bases between the germline ends. Germline loops: CDR1 MGHRA, CDR2 YSYEKL. This CDR3 is built from 13 residues. This entry is derived from a study of blood T cell repertoires in COVID-19. The rearrangement links TRBV4-1 to TRBJ2-7; D is perhaps TRBD2 (5 bases). The sequencing sample was made of peripheral blood. The receptor was isolated from a man aged 35 to 55 with COVID-19, enrolled during active disease. CDR3 residues: CASSLQEAYEQYF. The DNA for the CDR3 is TGCGCCAGCAGCCTTCAGGAGGCCTACGAGCAGTACTTC.